The next 6 T cell receptor beta chains were all read from a single sample in a study of blood T cell repertoires in COVID-19. Sequenced by immunoSEQ multiplex PCR; TCRdb stores in-frame clones only, minus some. Of approximately 290,000 clones in the sample, 80% to 85% are singletons; the top ten hold around 16%. The sequencing input was peripheral blood. The receptors originated from an older person with COVID-19, enrolled during active disease.

The chain is built from TRBV9 and TRBJ2-5, with a tentative D call TRBD1 (6 bases). Trimming removed 4 bases from V and 4 bases from J, with 17 bases in between. This CDR3 spans 15 amino acids. The V gene's germline CDR1 is SGDLS and CDR2 YYNGEE. CDR3 nucleotide sequence: TGTGCCAGCAGCTCCGACAGGATAAGGGGAGAGACCCAGTACTTC. Amino acids: CASSSDRIRGETQYF.

J is TRBJ2-7 and V is TRBV2; tentative D call: TRBD2 (6 bases). The CDR3 covers 14 residues. Germline V gene data show CDR1 as SNHLY and CDR2 as FYNNEI. The ends were cut back, 6 bases at V and 3 bases at J, with 15 bases in the middle. The CDR3 DNA reads TGTGCCAGCAGAGCATCTCCGGGACTCTACGAGCAGTACTTC. It codes for CASRASPGLYEQYF.

The DNA of the CDR3 is TGTGCCAGCAGCTTAGTGGTCGGACAGGGGTTGGATACGCAGTATTTT. This translates into CASSLVVGQGLDTQYF. The chain carries TRBV7-2 and TRBJ2-3; 9 nucleotides align to TRBD1. J lost 6 bases, V lost 1 base, and 8 bases had no gene match. This CDR3 contains 16 residues. Germline V CDR1 and CDR2: SGHTA, FQGNSA.

This sequence joins TRBV5-1 and TRBJ1-1; the D gene is possibly TRBD1 (6 bases). Trimming cost V 3 bases and J 1 base, with 10 bases left between them. Germline lookup yields CDR1 SGHRS and CDR2 YFSETQ. The CDR3 contains 14 residues. CDR3 region: CASSSTGWNTEAFF. The CDR3 bases are TGCGCCAGCAGCTCGACAGGATGGAACACTGAAGCTTTCTTT.

This rearrangement joins TRBV30 to TRBJ2-1; the D gene is possibly TRBD2 (6 bases). Trimming left V 0 bases short and J 2 bases short, with 8 bases between. There are 14 residues in the CDR3. Germline V lookup: CDR1 GTSNPN, CDR2 SVGIG (reference sequence). The CDR3 DNA reads TGTGCCTGGAGTGTACTAGCCACCTACAATGAGCAGTTCTTC. It encodes CAWSVLATYNEQFF.

The chain employs TRBV7-2 and TRBJ1-1; D is possibly TRBD1 (6 bases). This CDR3 is built from 18 residues. Germline loops: CDR1 SGHTA, CDR2 FQGNSA. V lost 0 bases and J 2 bases, leaving 19 bases between the germline ends. DNA for the CDR3: TGTGCCAGCAGCTTAGCGATCTTGGGGGGGCAGACCAACACTGAAGCTTTCTTT. This encodes CASSLAILGGQTNTEAFF.